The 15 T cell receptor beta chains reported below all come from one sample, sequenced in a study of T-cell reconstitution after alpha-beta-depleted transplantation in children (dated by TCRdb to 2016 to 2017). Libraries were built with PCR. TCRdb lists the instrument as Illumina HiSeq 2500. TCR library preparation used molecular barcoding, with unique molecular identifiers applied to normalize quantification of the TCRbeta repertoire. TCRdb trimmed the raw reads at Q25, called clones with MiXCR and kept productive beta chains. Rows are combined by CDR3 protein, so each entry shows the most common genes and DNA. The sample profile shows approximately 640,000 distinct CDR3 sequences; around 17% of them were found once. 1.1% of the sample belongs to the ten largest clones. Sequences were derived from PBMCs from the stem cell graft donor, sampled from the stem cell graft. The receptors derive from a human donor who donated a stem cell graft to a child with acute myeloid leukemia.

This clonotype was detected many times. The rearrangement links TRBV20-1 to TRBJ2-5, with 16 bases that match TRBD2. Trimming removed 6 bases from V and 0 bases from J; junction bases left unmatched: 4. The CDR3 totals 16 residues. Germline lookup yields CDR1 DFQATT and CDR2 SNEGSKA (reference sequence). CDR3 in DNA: TGCAGTGCCCCGGGACTAGCGGGGGGGTACCAAGAGACCCAGTACTTC. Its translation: CSAPGLAGGYQETQYF.

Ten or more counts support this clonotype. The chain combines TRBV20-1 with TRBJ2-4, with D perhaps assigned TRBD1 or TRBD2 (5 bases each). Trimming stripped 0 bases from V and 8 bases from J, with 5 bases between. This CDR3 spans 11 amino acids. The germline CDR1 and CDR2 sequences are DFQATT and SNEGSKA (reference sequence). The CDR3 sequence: CSAREGHIQYF. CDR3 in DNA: TGCAGTGCTAGAGAGGGACACATTCAGTACTTC.

CDR3 amino acids: CASSGTGGDPYEQYF. The CDR3 nucleotides read TGCGCCAGCAGCGGGACAGGGGGCGACCCCTACGAGCAGTACTTC. The chain carries TRBV5-1 and TRBJ2-7, with 12 bases identical to TRBD1. The CDR3 sequence is 15 residues long. Germline V gene data show CDR1 as SGHRS and CDR2 as YFSETQ. Trimming took 4 bases from V and 2 from J; bases not matched to a gene: 4.

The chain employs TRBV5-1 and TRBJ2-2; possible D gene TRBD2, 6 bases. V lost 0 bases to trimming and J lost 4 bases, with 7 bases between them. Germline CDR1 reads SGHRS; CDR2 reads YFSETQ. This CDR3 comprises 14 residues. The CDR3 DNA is TGCGCCAGCAGCTTGGAGCGGGTCACCGGGGAGCTGTTTTTT. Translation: CASSLERVTGELFF.

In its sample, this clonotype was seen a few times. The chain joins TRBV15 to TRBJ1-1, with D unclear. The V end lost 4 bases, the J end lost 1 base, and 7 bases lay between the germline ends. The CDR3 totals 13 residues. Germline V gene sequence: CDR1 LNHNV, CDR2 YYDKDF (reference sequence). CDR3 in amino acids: CATSNPGNTEAFF. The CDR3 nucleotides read TGTGCCACCAGCAATCCGGGGAACACTGAAGCTTTCTTT.

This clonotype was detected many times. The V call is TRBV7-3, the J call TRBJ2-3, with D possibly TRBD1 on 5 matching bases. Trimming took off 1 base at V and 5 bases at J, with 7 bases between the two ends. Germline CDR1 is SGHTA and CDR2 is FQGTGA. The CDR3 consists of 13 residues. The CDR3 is CASSLRGGDTQYF. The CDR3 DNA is TGTGCCAGCAGCTTAAGGGGCGGAGATACGCAGTATTTT. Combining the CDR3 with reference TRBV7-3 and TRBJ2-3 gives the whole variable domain GAGVSQTPSNKVTEKGKYVELRCDPISGHTALYWYRQSLGQGPEFLIYFQGTGAADDSGLPNDRFFAVRPEGSVSTLKIQRTERGDSAVYLCASSLRGGDTQYFGPGTRLTVL.

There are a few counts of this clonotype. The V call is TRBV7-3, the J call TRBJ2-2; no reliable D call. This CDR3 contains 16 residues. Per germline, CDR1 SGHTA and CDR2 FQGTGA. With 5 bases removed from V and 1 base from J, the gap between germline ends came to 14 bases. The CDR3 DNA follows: TGTGCCAGCAGCCCCGGAAACCCAAGGAACACCGGGGAGCTGTTTTTT. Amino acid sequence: CASSPGNPRNTGELFF.

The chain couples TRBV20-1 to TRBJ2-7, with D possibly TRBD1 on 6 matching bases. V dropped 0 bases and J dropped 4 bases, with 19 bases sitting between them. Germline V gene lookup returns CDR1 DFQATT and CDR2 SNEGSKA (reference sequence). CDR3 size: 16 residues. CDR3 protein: CSAREGSGQGWYEQYV. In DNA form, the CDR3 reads TGCAGTGCTAGAGAGGGGTCCGGGCAGGGGTGGTACGAGCAGTACGTC.

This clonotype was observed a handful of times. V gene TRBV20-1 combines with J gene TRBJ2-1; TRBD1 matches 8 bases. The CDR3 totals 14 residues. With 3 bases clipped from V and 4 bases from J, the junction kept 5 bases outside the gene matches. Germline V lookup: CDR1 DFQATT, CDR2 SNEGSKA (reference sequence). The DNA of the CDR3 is TGCAGTGCTAGGTCCGGACAGGGATACAATGAGCAGTTCTTC. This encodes CSARSGQGYNEQFF.

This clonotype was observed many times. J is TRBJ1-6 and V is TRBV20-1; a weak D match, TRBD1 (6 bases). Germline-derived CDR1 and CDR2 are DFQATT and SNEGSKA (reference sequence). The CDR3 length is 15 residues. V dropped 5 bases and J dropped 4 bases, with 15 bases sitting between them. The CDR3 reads CSARQEISYNSPLHF. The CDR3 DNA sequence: TGCAGTGCTCGACAGGAGATTTCTTATAATTCACCCCTCCACTTT.

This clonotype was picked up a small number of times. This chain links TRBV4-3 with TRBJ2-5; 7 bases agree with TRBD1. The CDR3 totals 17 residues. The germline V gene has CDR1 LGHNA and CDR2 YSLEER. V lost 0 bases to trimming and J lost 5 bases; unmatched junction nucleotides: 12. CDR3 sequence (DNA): TGCGCCAGCAGCCAAGAAGGGGGCAGGACTTTATCGGAGACCCAGTACTTC. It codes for CASSQEGGRTLSETQYF.

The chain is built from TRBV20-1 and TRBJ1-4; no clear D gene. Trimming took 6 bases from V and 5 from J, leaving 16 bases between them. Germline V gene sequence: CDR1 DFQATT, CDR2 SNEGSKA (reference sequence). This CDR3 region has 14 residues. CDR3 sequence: CSAPPDGFNEKLFF. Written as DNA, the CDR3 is TGCAGTGCCCCCCCGGACGGATTCAATGAAAAACTGTTTTTT.

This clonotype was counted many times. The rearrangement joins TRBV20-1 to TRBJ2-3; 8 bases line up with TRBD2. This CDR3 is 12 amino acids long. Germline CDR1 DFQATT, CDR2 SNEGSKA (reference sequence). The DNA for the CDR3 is TGCAAGACGGGGGGGGCCACAGATACGCAGTATTTT. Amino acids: CKTGGATDTQYF.

CDR3 sequence reads: CASSAPGQSFTDTQYF. The CDR3 nucleotides read TGTGCCAGCAGCGCCCCGGGACAGAGCTTCACAGATACGCAGTATTTT. The genes are TRBV5-6 and TRBJ2-3, with 7 bases aligning to TRBD1. The germline V gene encodes CDR1 SGHDT and CDR2 YYEEEE. The V gene end was trimmed by 4 bases and the J gene end by 2 bases; junction bases not matched to a gene: 10. The CDR3 consists of 16 residues.

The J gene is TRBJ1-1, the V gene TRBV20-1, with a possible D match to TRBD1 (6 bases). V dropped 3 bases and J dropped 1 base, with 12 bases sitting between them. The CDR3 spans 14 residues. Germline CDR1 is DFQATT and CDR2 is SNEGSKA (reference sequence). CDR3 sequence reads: CSARRGEGNTEAFF. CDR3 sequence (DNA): TGCAGTGCTAGGAGGGGGGAGGGGAACACTGAAGCTTTCTTT.